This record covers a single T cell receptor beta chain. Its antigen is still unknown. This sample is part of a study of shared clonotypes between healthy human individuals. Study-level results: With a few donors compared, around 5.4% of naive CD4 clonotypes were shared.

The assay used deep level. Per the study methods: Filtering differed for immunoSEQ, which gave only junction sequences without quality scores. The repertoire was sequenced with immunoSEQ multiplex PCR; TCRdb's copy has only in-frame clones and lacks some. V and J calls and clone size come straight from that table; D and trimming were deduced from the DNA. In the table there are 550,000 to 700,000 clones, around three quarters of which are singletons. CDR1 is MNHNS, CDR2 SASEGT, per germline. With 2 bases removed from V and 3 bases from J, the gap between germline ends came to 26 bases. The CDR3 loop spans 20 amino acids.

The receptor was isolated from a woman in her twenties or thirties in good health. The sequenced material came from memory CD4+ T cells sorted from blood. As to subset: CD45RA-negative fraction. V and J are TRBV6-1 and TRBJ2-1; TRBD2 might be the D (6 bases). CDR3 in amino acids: CASSEWGGLARRKGYNEQFF. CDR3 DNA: TGTGCCAGCAGTGAATGGGGCGGGCTAGCGCGCCGAAAGGGCTACAATGAGCAGTTCTTC.